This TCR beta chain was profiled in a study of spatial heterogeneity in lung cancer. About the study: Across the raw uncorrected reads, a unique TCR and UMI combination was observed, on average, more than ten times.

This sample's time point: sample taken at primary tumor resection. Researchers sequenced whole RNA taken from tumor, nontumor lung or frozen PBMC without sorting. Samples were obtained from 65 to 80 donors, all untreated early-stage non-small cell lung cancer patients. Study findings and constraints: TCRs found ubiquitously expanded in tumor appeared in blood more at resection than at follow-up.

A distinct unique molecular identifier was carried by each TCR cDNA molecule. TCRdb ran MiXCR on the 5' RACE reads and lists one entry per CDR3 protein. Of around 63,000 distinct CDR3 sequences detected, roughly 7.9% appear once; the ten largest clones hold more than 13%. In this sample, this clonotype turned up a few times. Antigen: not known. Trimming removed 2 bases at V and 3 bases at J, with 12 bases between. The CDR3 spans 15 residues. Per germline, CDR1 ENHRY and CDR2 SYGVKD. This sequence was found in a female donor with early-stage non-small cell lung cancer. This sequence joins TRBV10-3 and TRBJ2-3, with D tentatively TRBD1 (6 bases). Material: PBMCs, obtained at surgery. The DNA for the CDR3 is TGTGCCATCAGTGAGCAGGGAAGGGGGACAGATACGCAGTATTTT. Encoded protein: CAISEQGRGTDTQYF.